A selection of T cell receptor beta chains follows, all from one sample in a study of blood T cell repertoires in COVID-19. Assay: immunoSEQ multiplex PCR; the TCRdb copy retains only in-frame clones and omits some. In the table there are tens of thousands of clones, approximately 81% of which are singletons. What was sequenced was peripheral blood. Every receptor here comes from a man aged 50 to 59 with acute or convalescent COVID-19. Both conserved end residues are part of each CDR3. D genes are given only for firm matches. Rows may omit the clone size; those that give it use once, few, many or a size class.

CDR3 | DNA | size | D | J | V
CASSISGHLSGNTIYF | TGTGCCAGCAGTATCTCGGGACACCTCTCTGGAAACACCATATATTTT | . | . | TRBJ1-3 | TRBV28
CASSLTISNSPLHF | TGTGCCAGCAGCTTAACAATTTCTAATTCACCCCTCCACTTT | . | . | TRBJ1-6 | TRBV7-9
CASSYSGGGGTDTQYF | TGTGCCAGCAGTTACTCGGGGGGGGGAGGGACAGATACGCAGTATTTT | . | TRBD2 | TRBJ2-3 | TRBV6-5
CASSQVLAGVSYEQYF | TGCGCCAGCAGCCAAGTCCTAGCGGGAGTCTCCTACGAGCAGTACTTC | . | TRBD2 | TRBJ2-7 | TRBV4-1
CATRRAAKNIQYF | TGTGCCACCAGGAGGGCAGCCAAAAACATTCAGTACTTC | . | . | TRBJ2-4 | TRBV24-1
CASSQEPTGIYGYTF | TGCGCCAGCAGCCAAGAACCGACAGGGATCTATGGCTACACCTTC | . | TRBD1 | TRBJ1-2 | TRBV4-1
CASSRTGLRATTDTQYF | TGTGCCAGCAGCCGAACCGGACTTCGAGCCACCACAGATACGCAGTATTTT | . | . | TRBJ2-3 | TRBV13
CASSLVPDGGSANEKLFF | TGTGCCAGCAGCTTAGTTCCCGACGGGGGTTCAGCTAATGAAAAACTGTTTTTT | . | . | TRBJ1-4 | TRBV7-8
CASSAGTGVEKLFF | TGTGCCAGCAGCGCTGGGACAGGAGTTGAAAAACTGTTTTTT | . | TRBD1 | TRBJ1-4 | TRBV5-4
CASRRTGDNEQFF | TGTGCCAGCAGACGGACAGGGGACAATGAGCAGTTCTTC | . | TRBD1 | TRBJ2-1 | TRBV11-2
CASSRPQGRHDEQFF | TGTGCCAGCAGCAGACCCCAGGGGCGGCACGATGAGCAGTTCTTC | . | . | TRBJ2-1 | TRBV7-9
CASRNGTGYYNEQFF | TGCGCCAGCAGAAACGGGACAGGTTACTACAATGAGCAGTTCTTC | . | TRBD1 | TRBJ2-1 | TRBV5-1
CASTKGANYGYTF | TGTGCCAGCACCAAGGGGGCGAACTATGGCTACACCTTC | . | TRBD1 | TRBJ1-2 | TRBV7-8
CASSSGGQLEAFF | TGTGCCAGCAGCTCAGGAGGACAGCTTGAAGCTTTCTTT | . | . | TRBJ1-1 | TRBV11-3
CASSLDVEAGVPDTQYF | TGTGCCAGCAGCTTAGACGTAGAAGCGGGGGTCCCAGATACGCAGTATTTT | . | TRBD2 | TRBJ2-3 | TRBV7-9
CAISGGPTSYEQYF | TGTGCCATCAGTGGGGGCCCCACCTCCTACGAGCAGTACTTC | . | . | TRBJ2-7 | TRBV10-3
CASSIYRELDGYTF | TGTGCCAGCAGTATATACAGGGAGTTGGATGGCTACACCTTC | few | . | TRBJ1-2 | TRBV6-2/TRBV6-3
CATEGGSGNTIYF | TGCGCCACCGAGGGAGGGTCTGGAAACACCATATATTTT | . | . | TRBJ1-3 | TRBV10-2
CASSPNSGSSYNEQFF | TGTGCCAGCAGCCCCAATAGCGGGAGCTCCTACAATGAGCAGTTCTTC | . | TRBD2 | TRBJ2-1 | TRBV7-3
CASSPGGALGNQPQHF | TGTGCCAGTAGCCCAGGGGGAGCCTTGGGCAATCAGCCCCAGCATTTT | . | TRBD1 | TRBJ1-5 | TRBV19
CASSLGTSGYNEQFF | TGTGCCAGCAGTTTGGGGACTAGCGGTTACAATGAGCAGTTCTTC | . | TRBD2 | TRBJ2-1 | TRBV27
CASSLSGETQYF | TGTGCCAGCAGCTTATCAGGAGAGACCCAGTACTTC | . | . | TRBJ2-5 | TRBV7-2
CASSPGGYEQYF | TGTGCCAGCAGCCCGGGGGGATACGAGCAGTACTTC | once | TRBD2 | TRBJ2-7 | TRBV3-1/TRBV3-2
CASSFYGRRGGESSYNEQFF | TGTGCCAGCAGCTTCTACGGCCGCAGAGGTGGGGAGAGCTCCTACAATGAGCAGTTCTTC | . | . | TRBJ2-1 | TRBV12-1
CASRMGGSYEQYF | TGTGCCAGCAGAATGGGGGGCTCCTACGAGCAGTACTTC | . | . | TRBJ2-7 | TRBV28
CASRPRDRGREEQYF | TGTGCCAGCAGACCCCGGGACAGGGGTCGGGAAGAGCAGTACTTC | . | TRBD1 | TRBJ2-7 | TRBV27
CASSQGVQPQHF | TGTGCCAGCAGCCAGGGGGTTCAGCCCCAGCATTTT | . | TRBD1 | TRBJ1-5 | TRBV7-8
CASDRGKSSTDTQYF | TGCGCCAGCGACCGAGGGAAATCTAGCACAGATACGCAGTATTTT | . | . | TRBJ2-3 | TRBV5-1
CASSLAGDAGEQFF | TGCGCCAGCAGCTTAGCGGGAGATGCTGGTGAGCAGTTCTTC | . | TRBD2 | TRBJ2-1 | TRBV5-1
CASSIRTPRDTEAFF | TGTGCCAGTAGTATTCGGACCCCGAGGGACACTGAAGCTTTCTTT | . | . | TRBJ1-1 | TRBV19
CASSEAASGLTGDYGYTF | TGTGCCAGCAGTGAGGCCGCCTCGGGACTCACCGGGGACTATGGCTACACCTTC | . | . | TRBJ1-2 | TRBV2
CASSIRVGGTDTQYF | TGTGCCAGTAGTATAAGAGTGGGGGGGACAGATACGCAGTATTTT | . | TRBD2 | TRBJ2-3 | TRBV19
CATSEGDTLAKNIQYF | TGTGCCACCAGTGAAGGGGACACCTTAGCCAAAAACATTCAGTACTTC | . | . | TRBJ2-4 | TRBV24-1
CASSLGSSGQETQYF | TGTGCTAGCAGCTTAGGGTCTAGCGGGCAAGAGACCCAGTACTTC | . | TRBD2 | TRBJ2-5 | TRBV7-7
CAISESGQHEKLFF | TGTGCCATCAGTGAGTCGGGACAGCATGAAAAACTGTTTTTT | . | TRBD1 | TRBJ1-4 | TRBV10-3
CASTSAGGGTYNEQFF | TGCGCCAGCACCTCCGCGGGGGGAGGGACCTACAATGAGCAGTTCTTC | . | TRBD2 | TRBJ2-1 | TRBV5-1
CAISRGSDTQYF | TGTGCCATCTCTAGGGGTTCGGATACGCAGTATTTT | . | . | TRBJ2-3 | TRBV10-3
CASSFDRPGEKLFF | TGTGCCAGCAGTTTCGACAGACCGGGTGAAAAACTGTTTTTT | . | . | TRBJ1-4 | TRBV27
CASSLAGHGDEKLFF | TGTGCCAGCAGCTTGGCGGGACATGGTGATGAAAAACTGTTTTTT | . | . | TRBJ1-4 | TRBV5-4
CASSPTGEQALYGYTF | TGTGCCAGCAGCCCAACGGGGGAACAAGCTCTCTATGGCTACACCTTC | . | . | TRBJ1-2 | TRBV25-1
CASILAGGRTEAFF | TGTGCCAGTATCCTCGCAGGGGGGAGGACTGAAGCTTTCTTT | . | TRBD1 | TRBJ1-1 | TRBV19
CASSGRTSLTDTQYF | TGTGCCAGCAGCGGACGGACTTCACTCACAGATACGCAGTATTTT | . | . | TRBJ2-3 | TRBV9
CASSHTGMGARYEQYF | TGTGCCAGCAGCCATACCGGGATGGGGGCCCGGTACGAGCAGTACTTC | . | . | TRBJ2-7 | TRBV7-9
CASGDRIEAFF | TGTGCCAGCGGGGACAGGATCGAAGCTTTCTTT | . | TRBD1 | TRBJ1-1 | TRBV28
CASSSKQGATEAFF | TGCGCCAGCAGCTCGAAACAGGGGGCAACTGAAGCTTTCTTT | . | TRBD1 | TRBJ1-1 | TRBV5-1
CAISEGGGLTEAFF | TGTGCCATCAGTGAGGGGGGGGGCCTCACTGAAGCTTTCTTT | few | . | TRBJ1-1 | TRBV10-3
CASSTGLANTGELFF | TGTGCCAGCAGTACGGGACTAGCGAACACCGGGGAGCTGTTTTTT | . | TRBD2 | TRBJ2-2 | TRBV6-6
CASSLQVAGQETQYF | TGCGCCAGCAGCTTGCAGGTAGCGGGCCAAGAGACCCAGTACTTC | . | TRBD2 | TRBJ2-5 | TRBV5-1